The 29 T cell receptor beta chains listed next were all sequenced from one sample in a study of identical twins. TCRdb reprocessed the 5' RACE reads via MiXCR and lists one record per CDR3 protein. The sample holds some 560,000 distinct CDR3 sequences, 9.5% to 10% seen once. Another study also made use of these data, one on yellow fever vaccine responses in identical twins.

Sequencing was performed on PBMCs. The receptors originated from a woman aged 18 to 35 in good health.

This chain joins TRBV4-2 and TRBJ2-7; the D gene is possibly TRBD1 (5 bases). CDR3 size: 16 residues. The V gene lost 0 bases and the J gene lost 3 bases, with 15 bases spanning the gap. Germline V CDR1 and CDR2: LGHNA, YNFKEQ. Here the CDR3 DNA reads TGTGCCAGCAGCCAAGAGGGGCAGGGCACCCACTACGAGCAGTACTTC. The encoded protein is CASSQEGQGTHYEQYF.

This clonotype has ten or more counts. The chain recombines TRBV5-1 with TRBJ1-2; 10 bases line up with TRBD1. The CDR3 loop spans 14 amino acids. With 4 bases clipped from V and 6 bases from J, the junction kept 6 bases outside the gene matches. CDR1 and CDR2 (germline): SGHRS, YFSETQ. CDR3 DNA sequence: TGCGCCAGCAGCGACGGACAGGGGGGCCATGGCTACACCTTC. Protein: CASSDGQGGHGYTF. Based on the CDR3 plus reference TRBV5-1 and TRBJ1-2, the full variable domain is KAGVTQTPRYLIKTRGQQVTLSCSPISGHRSVSWYQQTPGQGLQFLFEYFSETQRNKGNFPGRFSGRQFSNSRSEMNVSTLELGDSALYLCASSDGQGGHGYTFGSGTRLTVV.

The CDR3 region has the DNA TGTGCCAGCAGCTTATTGGTAGGACAGGGTCTGAACACTGAAGCTTTCTTT. Its translation: CASSLLVGQGLNTEAFF. The V and J genes are TRBV7-9 and TRBJ1-1; 8 nucleotides line up with TRBD1. Germline values: CDR1 SEHNR, CDR2 FQNEAQ (reference sequence). J lost 0 bases, V lost 2 bases, and 8 bases had no gene match. This CDR3 region has 17 residues.

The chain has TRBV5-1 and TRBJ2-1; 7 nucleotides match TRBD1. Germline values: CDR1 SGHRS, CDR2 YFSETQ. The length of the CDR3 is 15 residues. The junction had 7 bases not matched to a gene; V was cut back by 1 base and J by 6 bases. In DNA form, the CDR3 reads TGCGCCAGCAGCTTGTCGAGAGCAGGGGGCAATGAGCAGTTCTTC. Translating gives CASSLSRAGGNEQFF. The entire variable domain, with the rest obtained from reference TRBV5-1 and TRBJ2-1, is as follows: KAGVTQTPRYLIKTRGQQVTLSCSPISGHRSVSWYQQTPGQGLQFLFEYFSETQRNKGNFPGRFSGRQFSNSRSEMNVSTLELGDSALYLCASSLSRAGGNEQFFGPGTRLTVL.

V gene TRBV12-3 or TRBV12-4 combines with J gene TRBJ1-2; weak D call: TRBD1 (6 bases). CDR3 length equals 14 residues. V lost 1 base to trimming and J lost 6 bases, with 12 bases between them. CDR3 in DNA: TGTGCCAGCAGTTTAGTTGGGGGGCCTGATGGCTACACCTTC. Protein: CASSLVGGPDGYTF.

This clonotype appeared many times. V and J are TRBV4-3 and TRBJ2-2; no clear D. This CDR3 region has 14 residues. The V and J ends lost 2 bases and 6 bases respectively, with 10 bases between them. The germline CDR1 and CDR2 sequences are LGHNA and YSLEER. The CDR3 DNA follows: TGCGCCAGCAGCCAACGTGTGGACGCCGGGGAGCTGTTTTTT. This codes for CASSQRVDAGELFF.

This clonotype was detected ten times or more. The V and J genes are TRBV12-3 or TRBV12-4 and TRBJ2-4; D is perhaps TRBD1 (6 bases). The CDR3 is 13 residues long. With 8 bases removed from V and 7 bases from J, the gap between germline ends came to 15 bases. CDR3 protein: CASSEQGSNIQYF. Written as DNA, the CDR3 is TGTGCCAGCTCAGAACAGGGTAGCAACATTCAGTACTTC.

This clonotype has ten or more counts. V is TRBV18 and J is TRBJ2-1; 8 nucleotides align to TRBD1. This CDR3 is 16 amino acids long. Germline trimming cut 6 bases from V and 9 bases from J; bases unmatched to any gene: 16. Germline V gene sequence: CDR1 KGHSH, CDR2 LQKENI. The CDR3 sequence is CASSRNQGADLGEQFF. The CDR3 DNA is TGTGCCAGCTCTCGAAATCAGGGGGCTGATCTGGGTGAGCAGTTCTTC.

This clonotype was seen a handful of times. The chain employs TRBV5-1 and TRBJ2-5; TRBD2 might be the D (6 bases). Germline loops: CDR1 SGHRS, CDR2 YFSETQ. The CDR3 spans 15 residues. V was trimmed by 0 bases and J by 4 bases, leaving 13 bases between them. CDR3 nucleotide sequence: TGCGCCAGCAGCTTGGCCGTCGGGGGTTCAGAGACCCAGTACTTC. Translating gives CASSLAVGGSETQYF.

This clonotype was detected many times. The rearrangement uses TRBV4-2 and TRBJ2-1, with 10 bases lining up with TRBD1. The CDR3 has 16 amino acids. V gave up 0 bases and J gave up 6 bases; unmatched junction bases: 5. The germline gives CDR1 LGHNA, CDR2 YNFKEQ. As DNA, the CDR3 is TGTGCCAGCAGCCAAGATGAGGGACAGGGGTTCAATGAGCAGTTCTTC. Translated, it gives CASSQDEGQGFNEQFF.

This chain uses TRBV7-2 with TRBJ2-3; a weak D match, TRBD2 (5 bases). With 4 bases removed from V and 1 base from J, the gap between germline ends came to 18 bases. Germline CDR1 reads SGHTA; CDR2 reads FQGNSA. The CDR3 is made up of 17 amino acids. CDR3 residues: CASSSRAPRDRTDTQYF. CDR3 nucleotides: TGTGCCAGCAGCTCCCGGGCCCCCCGGGATCGCACAGATACGCAGTATTTT.

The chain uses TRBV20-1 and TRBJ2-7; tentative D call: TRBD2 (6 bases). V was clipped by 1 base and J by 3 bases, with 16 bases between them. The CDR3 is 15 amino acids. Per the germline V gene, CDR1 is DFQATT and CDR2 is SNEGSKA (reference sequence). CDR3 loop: CSARVYGGIGYEQYF. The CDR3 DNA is TGCAGTGCTAGAGTCTACGGGGGAATCGGCTACGAGCAGTACTTC.

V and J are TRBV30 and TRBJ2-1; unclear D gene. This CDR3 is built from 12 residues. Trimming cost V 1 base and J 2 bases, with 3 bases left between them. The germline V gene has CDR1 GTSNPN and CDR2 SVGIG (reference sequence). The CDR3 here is CAWSGPYNEQFF. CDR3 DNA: TGTGCCTGGAGTGGGCCCTACAATGAGCAGTTCTTC.

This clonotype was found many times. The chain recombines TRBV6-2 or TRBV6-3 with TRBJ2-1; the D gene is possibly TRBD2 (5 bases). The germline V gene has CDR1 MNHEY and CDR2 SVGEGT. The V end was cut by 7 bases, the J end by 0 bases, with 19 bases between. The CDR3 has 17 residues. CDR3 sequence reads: CASTRPLVASSYNEQFF. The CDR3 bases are TGTGCCAGCACCCGCCCTTTGGTAGCGAGCTCCTACAATGAGCAGTTCTTC.

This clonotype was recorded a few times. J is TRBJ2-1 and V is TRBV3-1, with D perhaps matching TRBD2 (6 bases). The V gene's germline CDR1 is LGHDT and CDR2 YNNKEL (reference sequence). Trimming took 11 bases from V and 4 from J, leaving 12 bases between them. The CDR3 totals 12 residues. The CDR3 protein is CASWAGYNEQFF. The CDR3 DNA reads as TGTGCCTCCTGGGCGGGGTACAATGAGCAGTTCTTC.

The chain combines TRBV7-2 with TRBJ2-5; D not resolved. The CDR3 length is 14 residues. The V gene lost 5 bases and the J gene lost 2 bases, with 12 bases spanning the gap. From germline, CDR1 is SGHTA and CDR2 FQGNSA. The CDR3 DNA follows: TGTGCCAGCAGCGACCCCCTCATACAAGAGACCCAGTACTTC. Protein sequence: CASSDPLIQETQYF.

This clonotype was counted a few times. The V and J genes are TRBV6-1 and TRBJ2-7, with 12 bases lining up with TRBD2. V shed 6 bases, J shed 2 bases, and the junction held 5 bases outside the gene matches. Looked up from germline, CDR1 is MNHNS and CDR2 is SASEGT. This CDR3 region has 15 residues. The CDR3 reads CASSPSGRVTYEQYF. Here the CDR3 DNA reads TGTGCCAGCAGCCCTAGCGGGAGGGTCACCTACGAGCAGTACTTC.

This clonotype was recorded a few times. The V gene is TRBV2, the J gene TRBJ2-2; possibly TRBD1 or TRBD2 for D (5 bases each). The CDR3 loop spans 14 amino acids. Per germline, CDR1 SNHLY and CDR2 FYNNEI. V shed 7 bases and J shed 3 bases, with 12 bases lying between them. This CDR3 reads CASNTGAYTGELFF. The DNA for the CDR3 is TGTGCCAGCAACACCGGGGCTTACACCGGGGAGCTGTTTTTT.

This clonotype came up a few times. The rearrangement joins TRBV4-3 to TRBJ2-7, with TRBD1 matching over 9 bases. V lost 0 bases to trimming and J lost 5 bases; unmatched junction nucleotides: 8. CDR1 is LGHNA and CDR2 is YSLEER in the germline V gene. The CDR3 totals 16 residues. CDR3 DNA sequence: TGCGCCAGCAGCCAAGATCGAGGGACAGGGTACCACGAGCAGTACTTC. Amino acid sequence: CASSQDRGTGYHEQYF.

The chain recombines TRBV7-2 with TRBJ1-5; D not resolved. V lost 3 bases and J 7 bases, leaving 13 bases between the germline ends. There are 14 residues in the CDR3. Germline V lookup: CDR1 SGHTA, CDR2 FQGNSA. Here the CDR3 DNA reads TGTGCCAGCAGCTTTAGTCGGAACGGACAGCCCCAGCATTTT. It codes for CASSFSRNGQPQHF.

The CDR3 region is CASRELTNGYEQYF. The CDR3 nucleotides read TGTGCCAGCCGGGAACTCACCAATGGTTACGAGCAGTACTTC. The genes are TRBV7-9 and TRBJ2-7; D is perhaps TRBD2 (5 bases). The CDR3 is 14 residues long. Germline lookup yields CDR1 SEHNR and CDR2 FQNEAQ (reference sequence). Trimming left V 8 bases short and J 4 bases short, with 18 bases between.

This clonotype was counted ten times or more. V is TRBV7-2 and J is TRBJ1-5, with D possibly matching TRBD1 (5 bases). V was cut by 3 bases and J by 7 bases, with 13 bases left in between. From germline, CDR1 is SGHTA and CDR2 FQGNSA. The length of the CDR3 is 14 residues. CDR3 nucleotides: TGTGCCAGCAGCTTGGGGGAGATTGAGCAGCCCCAGCATTTT. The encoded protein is CASSLGEIEQPQHF.

The CDR3 spells CSARGRASAGEQFF. The DNA for the CDR3 is TGCAGTGCTAGAGGCCGTGCCTCAGCGGGGGAGCAGTTCTTC. V gene TRBV20-1 combines with J gene TRBJ2-1; the match to TRBD2 covers 7 bases. The CDR3 covers 14 residues. The trim removed 1 base at V and 10 bases at J, leaving 10 bases unmatched. Looked up from germline, CDR1 is DFQATT and CDR2 is SNEGSKA (reference sequence).

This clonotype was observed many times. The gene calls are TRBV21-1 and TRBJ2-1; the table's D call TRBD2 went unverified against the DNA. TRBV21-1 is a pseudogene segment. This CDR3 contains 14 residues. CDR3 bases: TGTGCCAGCAGCAAACTAGCGGTGTACAATGAGCAGTTCTTC. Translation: CASSKLAVYNEQFF.

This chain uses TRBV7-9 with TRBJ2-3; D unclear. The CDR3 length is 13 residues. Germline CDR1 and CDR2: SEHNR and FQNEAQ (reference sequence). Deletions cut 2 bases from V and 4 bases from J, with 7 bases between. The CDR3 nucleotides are TGTGCCAGCAGCTTACCAGCCGCAGATACGCAGTATTTT. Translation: CASSLPAADTQYF.

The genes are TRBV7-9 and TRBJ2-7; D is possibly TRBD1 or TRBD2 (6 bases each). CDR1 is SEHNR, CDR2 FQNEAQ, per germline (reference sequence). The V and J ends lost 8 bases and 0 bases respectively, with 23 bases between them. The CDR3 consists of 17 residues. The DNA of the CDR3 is TGTGCCAGCGGACTACGGACAGCTGAAGATCCCTCCTACGAGCAGTACTTC. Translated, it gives CASGLRTAEDPSYEQYF. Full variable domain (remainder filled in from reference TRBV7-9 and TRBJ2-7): DTGVSQNPRHKITKRGQNVTFRCDPISEHNRLYWYRQTLGQGPEFLTYFQNEAQLEKSRLLSDRFSAERPKGSFSTLEIQRTEQGDSAMYLCASGLRTAEDPSYEQYFGPGTRLTVT.

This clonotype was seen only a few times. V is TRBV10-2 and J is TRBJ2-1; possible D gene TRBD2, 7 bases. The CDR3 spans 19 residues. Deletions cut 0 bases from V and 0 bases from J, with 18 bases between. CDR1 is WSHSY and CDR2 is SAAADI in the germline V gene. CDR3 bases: TGCGCCAGCAGTGAGTCCCCTGGTCTGCGGGGGCCCTCCTACAATGAGCAGTTCTTC. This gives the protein CASSESPGLRGPSYNEQFF.

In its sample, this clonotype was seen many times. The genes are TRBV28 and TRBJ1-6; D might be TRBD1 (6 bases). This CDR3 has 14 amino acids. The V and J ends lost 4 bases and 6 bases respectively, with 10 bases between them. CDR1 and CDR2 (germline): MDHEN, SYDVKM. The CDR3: CASSSGTFNSPLHF. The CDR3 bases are TGTGCCAGCAGTTCTGGGACATTTAATTCACCCCTCCACTTT. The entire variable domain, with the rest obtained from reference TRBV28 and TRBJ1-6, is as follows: DVKVTQSSRYLVKRTGEKVFLECVQDMDHENMFWYRQDPGLGLRLIYFSYDVKMKEKGDIPEGYSVSREKKERFSLILESASTNQTSMYLCASSSGTFNSPLHFGNGTRLTVT.

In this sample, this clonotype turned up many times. The CDR3 sequence: CASSRLASTDTQYF. For the CDR3, the DNA is TGTGCCAGCAGTCGACTAGCTAGCACAGATACGCAGTATTTT. This chain connects TRBV12-3 or TRBV12-4 to TRBJ2-3; 7 bases fit TRBD2. The V gene end was trimmed by 5 bases and the J gene end by 0 bases; junction bases not matched to a gene: 2. The CDR3 contains 14 residues.